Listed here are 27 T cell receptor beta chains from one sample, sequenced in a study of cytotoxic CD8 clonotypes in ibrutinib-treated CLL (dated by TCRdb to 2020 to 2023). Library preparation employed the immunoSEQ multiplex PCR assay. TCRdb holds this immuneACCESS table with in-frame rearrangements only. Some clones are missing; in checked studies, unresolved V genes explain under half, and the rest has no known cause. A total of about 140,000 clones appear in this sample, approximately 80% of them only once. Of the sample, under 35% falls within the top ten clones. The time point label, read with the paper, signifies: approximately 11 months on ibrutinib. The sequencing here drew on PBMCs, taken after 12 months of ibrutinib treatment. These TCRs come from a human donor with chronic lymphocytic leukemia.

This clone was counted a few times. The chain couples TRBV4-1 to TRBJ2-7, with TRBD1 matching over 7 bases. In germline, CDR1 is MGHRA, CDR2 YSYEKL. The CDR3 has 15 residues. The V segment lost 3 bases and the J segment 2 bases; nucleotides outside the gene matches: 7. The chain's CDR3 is CASSHEWDSTYEQYF. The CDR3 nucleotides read TGCGCCAGCAGCCATGAGTGGGACAGTACCTACGAGCAGTACTTC.

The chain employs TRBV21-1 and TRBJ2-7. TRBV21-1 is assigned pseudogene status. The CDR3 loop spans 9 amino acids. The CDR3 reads CASSRGQYF. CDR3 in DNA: TGTGCCAGCAGTCGTGGGCAGTACTTC.

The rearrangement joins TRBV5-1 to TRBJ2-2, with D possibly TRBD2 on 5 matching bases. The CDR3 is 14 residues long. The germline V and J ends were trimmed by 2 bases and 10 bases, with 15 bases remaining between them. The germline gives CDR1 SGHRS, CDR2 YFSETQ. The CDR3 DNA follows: TGCGCCAGCAGCTTAGCGGCTCCCAGCGAGGAGCTGTTTTTT. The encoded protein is CASSLAAPSEELFF. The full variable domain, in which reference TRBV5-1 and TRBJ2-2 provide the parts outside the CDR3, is KAGVTQTPRYLIKTRGQQVTLSCSPISGHRSVSWYQQTPGQGLQFLFEYFSETQRNKGNFPGRFSGRQFSNSRSEMNVSTLELGDSALYLCASSLAAPSEELFFGEGSRLTVL.

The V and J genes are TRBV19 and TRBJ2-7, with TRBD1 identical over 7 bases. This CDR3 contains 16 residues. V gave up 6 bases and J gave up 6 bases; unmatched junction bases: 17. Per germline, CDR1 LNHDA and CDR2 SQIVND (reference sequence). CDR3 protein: CASRAISGTDLSEQYF. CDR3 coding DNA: TGTGCCAGTAGGGCTATAAGTGGGACAGACCTCTCCGAGCAGTACTTC.

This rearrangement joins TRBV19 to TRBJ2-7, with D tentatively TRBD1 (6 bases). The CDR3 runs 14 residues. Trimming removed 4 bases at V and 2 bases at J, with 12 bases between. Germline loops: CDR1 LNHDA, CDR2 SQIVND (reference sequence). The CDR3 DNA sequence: TGTGCCAGTAGTACCCTAGACAGGCCCTACGAGCAGTACTTC. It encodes CASSTLDRPYEQYF.

CDR3 loop: CASSSDRGIPPGANVLTF. The CDR3 coding sequence is TGTGCCAGCAGTTCGGACAGGGGTATCCCCCCTGGGGCCAACGTCCTGACTTTC. V and J are TRBV27 and TRBJ2-6; 9 nucleotides align to TRBD1. V was clipped by 4 bases and J by 2 bases; unmatched bases: 9. The length of the CDR3 is 18 residues. The germline CDR1 and CDR2 sequences are MNHEY and SMNVEV (reference sequence).

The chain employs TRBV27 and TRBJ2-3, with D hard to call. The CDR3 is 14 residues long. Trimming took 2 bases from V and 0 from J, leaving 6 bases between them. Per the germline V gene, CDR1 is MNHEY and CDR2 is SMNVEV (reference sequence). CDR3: CASSLAGSTDTQYF. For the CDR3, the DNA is TGTGCCAGCAGTTTAGCTGGGAGCACAGATACGCAGTATTTT.

DNA for the CDR3: TGCGCCAGCAGCCAAGGGTCATGGAGAGGTGAAGCTTTCTTT. Its protein product is CASSQGSWRGEAFF. V gene TRBV4-1 combines with J gene TRBJ1-1; D is unresolved. Trimming took 1 base from V and 7 from J, leaving 13 bases between them. CDR3 length: 14 amino acids. Germline CDR1 reads MGHRA; CDR2 reads YSYEKL.

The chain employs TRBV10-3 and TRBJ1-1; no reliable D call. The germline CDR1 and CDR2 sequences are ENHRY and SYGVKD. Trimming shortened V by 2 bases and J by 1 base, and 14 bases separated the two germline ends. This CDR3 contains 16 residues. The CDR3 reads CAISEAPRNPNTEAFF. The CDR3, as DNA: TGTGCCATCAGTGAGGCTCCCCGGAATCCGAACACTGAAGCTTTCTTT.

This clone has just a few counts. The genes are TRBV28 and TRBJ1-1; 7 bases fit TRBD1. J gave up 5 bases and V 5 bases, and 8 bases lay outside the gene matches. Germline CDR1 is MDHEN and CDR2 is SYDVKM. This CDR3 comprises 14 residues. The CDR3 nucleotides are TGTGCCAGCAGTGAGACAGGGCGGAGTACTGAAGCTTTCTTT. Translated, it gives CASSETGRSTEAFF.

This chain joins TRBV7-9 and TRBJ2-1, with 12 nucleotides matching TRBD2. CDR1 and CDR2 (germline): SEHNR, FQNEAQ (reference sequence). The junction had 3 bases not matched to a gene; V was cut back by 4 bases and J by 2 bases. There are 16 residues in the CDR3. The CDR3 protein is CASSSRLAGAYNEQFF. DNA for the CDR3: TGTGCCAGCAGCTCGAGACTAGCGGGGGCCTACAATGAGCAGTTCTTC. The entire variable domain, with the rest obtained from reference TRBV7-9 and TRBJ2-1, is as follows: DTGVSQNPRHKITKRGQNVTFRCDPISEHNRLYWYRQTLGQGPEFLTYFQNEAQLEKSRLLSDRFSAERPKGSFSTLEIQRTEQGDSAMYLCASSSRLAGAYNEQFFGPGTRLTVL.

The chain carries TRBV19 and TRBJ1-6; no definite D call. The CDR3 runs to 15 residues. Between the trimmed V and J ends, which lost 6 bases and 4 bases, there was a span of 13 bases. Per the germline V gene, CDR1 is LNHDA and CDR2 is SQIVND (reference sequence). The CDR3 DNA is TGTGCCAGTAGCCCAGATGGACGGTATAATTCACCCCTCCACTTT. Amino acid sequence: CASSPDGRYNSPLHF.

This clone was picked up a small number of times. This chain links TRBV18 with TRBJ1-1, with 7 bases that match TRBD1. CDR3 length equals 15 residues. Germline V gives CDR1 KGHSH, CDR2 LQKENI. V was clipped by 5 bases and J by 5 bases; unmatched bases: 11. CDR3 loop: CASSFNRGGLTEAFF. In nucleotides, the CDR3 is TGTGCCAGCTCATTTAACAGGGGAGGGTTAACTGAAGCTTTCTTT.

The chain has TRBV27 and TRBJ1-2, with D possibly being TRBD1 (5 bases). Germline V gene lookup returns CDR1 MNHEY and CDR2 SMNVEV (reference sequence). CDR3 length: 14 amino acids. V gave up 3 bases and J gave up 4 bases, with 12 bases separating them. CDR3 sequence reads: CASSFGRTGYGYTF. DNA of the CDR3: TGTGCCAGCAGTTTTGGGAGAACAGGCTATGGCTACACCTTC.

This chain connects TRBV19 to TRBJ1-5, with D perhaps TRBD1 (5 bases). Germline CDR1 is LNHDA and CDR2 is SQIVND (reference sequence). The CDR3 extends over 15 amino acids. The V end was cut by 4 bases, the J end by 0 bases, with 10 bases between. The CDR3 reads CASSTTDSSNQPQHF. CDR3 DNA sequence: TGTGCCAGTAGTACGACAGACAGTAGCAATCAGCCCCAGCATTTT.

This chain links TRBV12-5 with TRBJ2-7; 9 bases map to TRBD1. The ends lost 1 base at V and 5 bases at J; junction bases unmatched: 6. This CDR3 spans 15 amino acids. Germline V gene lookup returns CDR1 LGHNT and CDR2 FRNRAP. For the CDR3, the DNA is TGTGCTAGTGGTTTGGGACTACAGGGGGCCCACGAGCAGTACTTC. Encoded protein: CASGLGLQGAHEQYF.

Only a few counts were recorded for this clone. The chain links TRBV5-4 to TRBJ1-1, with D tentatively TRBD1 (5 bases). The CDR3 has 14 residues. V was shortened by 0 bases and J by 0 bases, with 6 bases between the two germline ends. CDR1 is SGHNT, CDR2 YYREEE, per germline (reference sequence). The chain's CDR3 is CASSLGGLNTEAFF. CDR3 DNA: TGTGCCAGCAGCTTGGGGGGCTTGAACACTGAAGCTTTCTTT.

CDR3 in amino acids: CASSLPSKSAFF. Here the CDR3 DNA reads TGTGCCAGCAGTTTACCGTCTAAGTCAGCTTTCTTT. This rearrangement joins TRBV28 to TRBJ1-1, with D uncertain. Per the germline V gene, CDR1 is MDHEN and CDR2 is SYDVKM. V dropped 2 bases and J dropped 10 bases, with 11 bases sitting between them. CDR3 size: 12 residues. Looking up the rest from reference TRBV28 and TRBJ1-1 gives the full variable domain: DVKVTQSSRYLVKRTGEKVFLECVQDMDHENMFWYRQDPGLGLRLIYFSYDVKMKEKGDIPEGYSVSREKKERFSLILESASTNQTSMYLCASSLPSKSAFFGQGTRLTVV.

In nucleotides, the CDR3 is TGCAGCGTCTCAGGGGCGTCCCTTTACGAGCAGTACTTC. This sequence encodes CSVSGASLYEQYF. J is TRBJ2-7 and V is TRBV29-1, with D possibly being TRBD1 (6 bases). The CDR3 spans 13 residues. Trimming left V 6 bases short and J 4 bases short, with 16 bases between. Germline assignment: CDR1 SQVTM and CDR2 ANQGSEA.

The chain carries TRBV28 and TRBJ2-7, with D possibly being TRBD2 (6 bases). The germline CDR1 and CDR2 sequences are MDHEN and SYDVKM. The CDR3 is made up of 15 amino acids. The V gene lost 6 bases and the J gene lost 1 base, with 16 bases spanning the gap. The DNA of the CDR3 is TGTGCCAGCAGCGAGACTAGGGCGGGTTCCTACGAGCAGTACTTC. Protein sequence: CASSETRAGSYEQYF.

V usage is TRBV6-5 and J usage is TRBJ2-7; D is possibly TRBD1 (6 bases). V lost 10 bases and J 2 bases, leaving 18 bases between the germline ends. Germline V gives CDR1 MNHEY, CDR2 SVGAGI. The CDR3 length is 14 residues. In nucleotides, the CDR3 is TGTGCCACACAATCCGGGACACACACCTACGAGCAGTACTTC. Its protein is CATQSGTHTYEQYF.

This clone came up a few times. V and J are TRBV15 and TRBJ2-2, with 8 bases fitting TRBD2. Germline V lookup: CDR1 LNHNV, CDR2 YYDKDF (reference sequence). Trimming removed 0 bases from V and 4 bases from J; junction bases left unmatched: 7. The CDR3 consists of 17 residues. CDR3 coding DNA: TGTGCCACCAGCAGAGATTCGAGCGGGAGCAGCACCGGGGAGCTGTTTTTT. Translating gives CATSRDSSGSSTGELFF.

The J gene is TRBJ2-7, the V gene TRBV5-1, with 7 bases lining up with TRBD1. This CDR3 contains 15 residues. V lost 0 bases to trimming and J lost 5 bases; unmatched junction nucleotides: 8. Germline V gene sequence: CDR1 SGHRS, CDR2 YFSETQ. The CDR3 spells CASSLEGRGMDEQYF. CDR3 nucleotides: TGCGCCAGCAGCTTGGAAGGCAGGGGGATGGACGAGCAGTACTTC. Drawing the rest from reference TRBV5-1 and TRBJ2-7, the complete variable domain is KAGVTQTPRYLIKTRGQQVTLSCSPISGHRSVSWYQQTPGQGLQFLFEYFSETQRNKGNFPGRFSGRQFSNSRSEMNVSTLELGDSALYLCASSLEGRGMDEQYFGPGTRLTVT.

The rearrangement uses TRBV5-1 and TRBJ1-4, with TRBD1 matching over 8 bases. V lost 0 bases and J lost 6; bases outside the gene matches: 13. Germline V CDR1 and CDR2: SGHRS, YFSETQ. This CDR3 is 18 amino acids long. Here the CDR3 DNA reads TGCGCCAGCAGCTTGGCCGTGGTTGATCGGACAGGGTATGAAAAACTGTTTTTT. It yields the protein CASSLAVVDRTGYEKLFF.

CDR3 amino acids: CASSLRRTVSYGYTF. CDR3 DNA: TGTGCCAGCAGTCTTCGACGGACAGTGTCCTATGGCTACACCTTC. The chain recombines TRBV2 with TRBJ1-2; tentative D call: TRBD1 (6 bases). V was pared by 5 bases and J by 4 bases, with 17 bases between. The CDR3 contains 15 residues. Germline CDR1 SNHLY, CDR2 FYNNEI.

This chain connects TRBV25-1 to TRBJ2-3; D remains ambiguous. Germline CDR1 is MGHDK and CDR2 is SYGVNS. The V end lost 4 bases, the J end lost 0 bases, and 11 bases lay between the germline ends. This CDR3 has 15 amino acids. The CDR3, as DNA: TGTGCCAGCAGTGGCGGTTTTACTAGCACAGATACGCAGTATTTT. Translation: CASSGGFTSTDTQYF.

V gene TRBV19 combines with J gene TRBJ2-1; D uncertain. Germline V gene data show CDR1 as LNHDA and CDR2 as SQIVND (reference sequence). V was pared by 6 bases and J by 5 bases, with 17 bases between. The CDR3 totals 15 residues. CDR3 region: CASRGIGRPDNEQFF. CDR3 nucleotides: TGTGCCAGTAGGGGAATCGGACGTCCCGACAATGAGCAGTTCTTC.